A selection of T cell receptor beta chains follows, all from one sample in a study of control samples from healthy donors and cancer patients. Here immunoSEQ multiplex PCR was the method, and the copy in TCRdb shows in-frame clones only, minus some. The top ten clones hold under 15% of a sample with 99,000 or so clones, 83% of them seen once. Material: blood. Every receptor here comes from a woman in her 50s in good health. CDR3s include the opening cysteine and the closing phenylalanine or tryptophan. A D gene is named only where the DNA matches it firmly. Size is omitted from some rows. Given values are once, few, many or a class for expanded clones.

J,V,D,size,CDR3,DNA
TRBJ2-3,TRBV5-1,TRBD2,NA,CASKFGGGATDTQYF,TGCGCCAGCAAATTCGGCGGGGGGGCAACAGATACGCAGTATTTT
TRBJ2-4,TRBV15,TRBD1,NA,CATSRSRGLGAKNIQYF,TGTGCCACCAGCAGATCCAGGGGGTTGGGGGCCAAAAACATTCAGTACTTC
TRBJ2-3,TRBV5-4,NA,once,CASSLGGSTDTQYF,TGTGCCAGCAGCCTTGGGGGGAGCACAGATACGCAGTATTTT
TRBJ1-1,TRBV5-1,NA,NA,CASLSGSQNTEAFF,TGCGCCAGCCTTTCCGGCAGCCAAAACACTGAAGCTTTCTTT
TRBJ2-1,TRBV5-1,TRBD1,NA,CASSSMGTGAYNEQFF,TGCGCCAGCAGCTCTATGGGGACAGGAGCCTACAATGAGCAGTTCTTC
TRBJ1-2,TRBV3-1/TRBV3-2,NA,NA,CASSPTEMSYGYTF,TGTGCCAGCAGCCCGACTGAGATGAGCTATGGCTACACCTTC
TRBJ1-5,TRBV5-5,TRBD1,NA,CASSLTPGQGNQPQHF,TGTGCCAGCAGCTTGACCCCGGGACAGGGAAATCAGCCCCAGCATTTT
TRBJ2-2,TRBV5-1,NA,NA,CASSLVGANTGELFF,TGCGCCAGCAGCTTGGTCGGAGCTAACACCGGGGAGCTGTTTTTT
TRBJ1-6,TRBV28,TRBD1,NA,CASSKGGRSYNSPLHF,TGTGCCAGCAGCAAAGGGGGCCGCTCCTATAATTCACCCCTCCACTTT
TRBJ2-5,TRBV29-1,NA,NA,CSVAQGTETQYF,TGCAGCGTTGCTCAGGGTACGGAGACCCAGTACTTC
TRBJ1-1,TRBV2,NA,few,CASSEAWATEAFF,TGTGCCAGCAGTGAAGCTTGGGCCACTGAAGCTTTCTTT
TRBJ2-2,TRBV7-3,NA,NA,CASSSPSASDTGELFF,TGTGCCAGCAGCTCGCCCTCAGCTAGCGACACCGGGGAGCTGTTTTTT
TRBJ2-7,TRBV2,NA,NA,CASTGNEQYF,TGTGCCAGCACCGGGAACGAGCAGTACTTC
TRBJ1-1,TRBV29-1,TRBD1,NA,CSVDERTGEAFF,TGCAGCGTCGACGAGAGGACAGGAGAAGCTTTCTTT
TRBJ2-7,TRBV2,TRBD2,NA,CASSRGLAGQYEQYF,TGTGCCAGCAGCCGGGGACTAGCGGGACAATACGAGCAGTACTTC
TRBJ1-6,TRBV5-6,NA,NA,CASSLRQLNSPLHF,TGTGCCAGCAGCTTAAGACAGCTCAATTCACCCCTCCACTTT
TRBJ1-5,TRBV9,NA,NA,CASSVDGANQPQHF,TGTGCCAGCAGCGTAGACGGGGCGAATCAGCCCCAGCATTTT
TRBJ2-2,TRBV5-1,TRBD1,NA,CASNTGGGSGELFF,TGCGCCAGCAACACAGGGGGCGGATCCGGGGAGCTGTTTTTT
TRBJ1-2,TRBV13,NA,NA,CASSLTQGKNYGYTF,TGTGCCAGCAGCTTAACCCAGGGGAAGAACTATGGCTACACCTTC
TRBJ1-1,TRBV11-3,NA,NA,CASSVSDTEAFF,TGTGCCAGCAGCGTAAGTGACACTGAAGCTTTCTTT
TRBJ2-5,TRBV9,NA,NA,CASSVGSVRETQYF,TGTGCCAGCAGCGTAGGTAGCGTGCGGGAGACCCAGTACTTC
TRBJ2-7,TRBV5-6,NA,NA,CASSLSGTAHYEQYF,TGTGCCAGCAGCTTAAGCGGGACAGCCCACTACGAGCAGTACTTC
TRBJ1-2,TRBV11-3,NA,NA,CASSLRGANYGYTF,TGTGCCAGCAGCCTTCGGGGAGCGAACTATGGCTACACCTTC
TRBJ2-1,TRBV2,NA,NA,CASPRAGGEQFF,TGTGCCAGCCCCCGAGCCGGGGGTGAGCAGTTCTTC
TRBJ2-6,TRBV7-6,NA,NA,CASSQTTGSGANVLTF,TGTGCCAGCAGCCAAACGACAGGATCTGGGGCCAACGTCCTGACTTTC
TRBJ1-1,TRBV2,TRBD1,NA,CASSVDRVNTEAFF,TGTGCCAGCAGTGTCGACAGGGTGAACACTGAAGCTTTCTTT
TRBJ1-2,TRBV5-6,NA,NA,CASSYRDTNYGYTF,TGTGCCAGCAGCTATCGGGACACAAACTATGGCTACACCTTC
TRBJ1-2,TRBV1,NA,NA,CTTPDRNYGYTF,TGCACCACTCCGGACAGAAACTATGGCTACACCTTC
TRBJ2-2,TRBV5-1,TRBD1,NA,CASSFTGGIGTGELFF,TGCGCCAGCAGCTTCACAGGGGGAATTGGCACCGGGGAGCTGTTTTTT
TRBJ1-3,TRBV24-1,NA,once,CATSDRAAGNTIYF,TGTGCCACCAGTGATAGGGCAGCTGGAAACACCATATATTTT
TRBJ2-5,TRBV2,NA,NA,CASRRSLETQYF,TGTGCCAGCAGGCGATCCCTCGAGACCCAGTACTTC
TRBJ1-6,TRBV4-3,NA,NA,CASSQSTGQGSPLHF,TGCGCCAGCAGCCAAAGCACAGGGCAGGGTTCACCCCTCCACTTT
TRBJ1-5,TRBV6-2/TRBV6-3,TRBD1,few,CASRPLQGVGQPQHF,TGTGCCAGCAGACCTTTACAGGGGGTGGGGCAGCCCCAGCATTTT
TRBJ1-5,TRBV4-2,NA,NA,CASSQGQGSDQPQHF,TGTGCCAGCAGCCAAGGTCAGGGGTCGGATCAGCCCCAGCATTTT
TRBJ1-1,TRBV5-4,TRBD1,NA,CASSPTGTGTTEAFF,TGTGCCAGCAGCCCGACCGGGACAGGGACCACTGAAGCTTTCTTT
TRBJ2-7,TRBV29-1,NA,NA,CSVEGDGYEQYF,TGCAGCGTTGAGGGTGACGGGTACGAGCAGTACTTC
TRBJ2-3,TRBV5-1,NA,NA,CASSLAGASVDTQYF,TGCGCCAGCAGCTTGGCGGGAGCGAGCGTAGATACGCAGTATTTT
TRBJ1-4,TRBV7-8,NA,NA,CASSLARAGMGETNEKLFF,TGTGCCAGCAGCTTAGCGCGGGCTGGGATGGGGGAAACTAATGAAAAACTGTTTTTT
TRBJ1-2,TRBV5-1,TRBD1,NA,CASSFTGGADYGYTF,TGCGCCAGCAGCTTCACAGGGGGCGCCGACTATGGCTACACCTTC
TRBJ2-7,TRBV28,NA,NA,CASSLGQLLSYEQYF,TGTGCCAGCAGTTTAGGGCAGCTCCTCTCCTACGAGCAGTACTTC
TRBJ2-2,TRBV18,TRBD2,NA,CASSPPVSGSSTGELFF,TGTGCCAGCTCACCACCCGTTAGCGGGAGTAGCACCGGGGAGCTGTTTTTT
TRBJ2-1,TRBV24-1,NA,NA,CATSETDNEQFF,TGTGCCACCAGTGAGACTGACAATGAGCAGTTCTTC
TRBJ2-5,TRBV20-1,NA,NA,CSVSIQETQYF,TGCAGTGTATCCATCCAAGAGACCCAGTACTTC
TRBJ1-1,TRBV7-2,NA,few,CASSLVIVNTEAFF,TGTGCCAGCAGCTTAGTCATAGTTAACACTGAAGCTTTCTTT
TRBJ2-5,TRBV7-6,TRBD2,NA,CASRLGTSGGWETQYF,TGTGCCAGCAGGCTCGGGACTAGCGGGGGGTGGGAGACCCAGTACTTC
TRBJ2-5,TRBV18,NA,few,CASSPVEGTQYF,TGTGCCAGCTCACCAGTGGAAGGGACCCAGTACTTC
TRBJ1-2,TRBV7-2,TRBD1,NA,CASSLDRVEYGYTF,TGTGCCAGTAGCTTAGACAGGGTAGAATATGGCTACACCTTC
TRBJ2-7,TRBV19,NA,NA,CASSIKGPFEQYF,TGTGCCAGTAGTATAAAGGGACCCTTCGAGCAGTACTTC
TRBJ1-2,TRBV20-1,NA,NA,CSASPTPGGYGYTF,TGCAGTGCTAGTCCGACCCCGGGGGGCTATGGCTACACCTTC
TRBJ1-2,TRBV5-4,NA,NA,CASSPLLRVPNYGYTF,TGTGCCAGCAGCCCGCTCCTTAGAGTTCCTAACTATGGCTACACCTTC
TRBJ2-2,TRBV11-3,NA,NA,CASSFEGDGGELFF,TGTGCCAGCAGCTTCGAGGGGGACGGCGGGGAGCTGTTTTTT
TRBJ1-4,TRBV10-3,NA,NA,CAISSAGTDEKLFF,TGTGCCATCAGTAGCGCCGGGACGGATGAAAAACTGTTTTTT
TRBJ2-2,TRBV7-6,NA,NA,CASSLAPGRKNTGELFF,TGTGCCAGCAGCTTAGCACCGGGACGGAAGAACACCGGGGAGCTGTTTTTT
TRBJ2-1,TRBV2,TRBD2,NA,CASSKLAGAGEQFF,TGTGCCAGCAGTAAACTAGCGGGGGCGGGGGAGCAGTTCTTC
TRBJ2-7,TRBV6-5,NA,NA,CASSYGYSYEQYF,TGTGCCAGCTCTTACGGGTACTCCTACGAGCAGTACTTC